The clone carrying this T cell receptor (beta chain) was observed a handful of times. The antigen remains undetermined. This record comes from a study of PD-L1 blockade in urothelial cancer. Study findings and constraints: Durable-benefit patients showed greater tumor-associated blood clone expansion at 3 weeks.

Repertoires were generated with immunoSEQ multiplex PCR, while TCRdb's copy carries only in-frame clones and drops some. The sample includes over 20,000 clones, 80% to 90% of them seen just once. CDR1 is MNHNS, CDR2 SASEGT, per germline. The trim removed 5 bases at V and 4 bases at J, leaving 9 bases unmatched. This CDR3 has 15 amino acids. The receptor comes from a man aged 55 to 70 with urothelial cancer. This sequence joins TRBV6-1 and TRBJ1-2, with 8 bases matching TRBD1. Sequenced here: PBMCs, sampled around atezolizumab (anti-PD-L1) treatment. Here the CDR3 reads CASSLRSGGIYGYTF. The CDR3 DNA follows: TGTGCCAGCAGTCTCCGGTCAGGGGGCATCTATGGCTACACCTTC.